These T cell receptor beta chains were read from a single sample in a study of control samples from healthy donors and cancer patients. Produced via immunoSEQ multiplex PCR; TCRdb's table is partial and in-frame only. Of over 150,000 clones listed, 96% are singletons. Sequenced sample: blood. These receptors were obtained from a woman aged 25 to 39 in good health. CDR3s include the opening cysteine and the closing phenylalanine or tryptophan. A D gene is named only where the DNA matches it firmly. Clone size is not always given. Where it is, it says once, few, many or a class for expanded clones.

abundance	d_gene	v_gene	j_gene	CDR3nt	CDR3aa
-	-	TRBV4-2	TRBJ1-2	TGTGCCAGCAGCCAAGACAGGATGAACTATGGCTACACCTTC	CASSQDRMNYGYTF
-	-	TRBV5-1	TRBJ1-1	TGCGCCAGCAGCTTGGTGCAGGGGAAGGGCCTCAGTGAACCTTTCTTT	CASSLVQGKGLSEPFF
-	TRBD1	TRBV6-5	TRBJ2-1	TGTGCCAGCAGCACCGGGACAGGCTACAATGAGCAGTTCTTC	CASSTGTGYNEQFF
few	-	TRBV6-4	TRBJ2-1	TGTGCCAGCAGTGACGGGGAGGGGGCTTTTAATGAGCAGTTCTTC	CASSDGEGAFNEQFF
-	-	TRBV5-1	TRBJ1-2	TGCGCCAGCAGGCCTACAGGGCTCTATGGCTACACCTTC	CASRPTGLYGYTF
-	TRBD1	TRBV11-2	TRBJ2-3	TGTGCCAGCAGCTCTCGAGGGACAGGGATAAGCACAGATACGCAGTATTTT	CASSSRGTGISTDTQYF
-	-	TRBV28	TRBJ1-4	TGTGCCAGCAGTCCTTTGGGGGGCCGTAATGAAAAACTGTTTTTT	CASSPLGGRNEKLFF
-	-	TRBV11-2	TRBJ2-7	TGTGCCAGCAGCCTCTATACCACCTACGAGCAGTACTTC	CASSLYTTYEQYF
once	TRBD2	TRBV18	TRBJ2-4	TGTGCCAGCTCACCACGGACTAGCGGGGGGGCCCAAAACATTCAGTACTTC	CASSPRTSGGAQNIQYF
once	-	TRBV18	TRBJ2-7	TGTGCCAGCTCACCATCCCGGGCAGGCAGAGATTACGAGCAGTACTTC	CASSPSRAGRDYEQYF
-	TRBD1	TRBV9	TRBJ2-1	TGTGCCAGCAGCGTAGGCAGGGGGTCCTACAATGAGCAGTTCTTC	CASSVGRGSYNEQFF
once	-	TRBV27	TRBJ2-7	TGTGCCAGCAGTTTATCGGGCAGAACGAGCGAGCAGTACTTC	CASSLSGRTSEQYF
-	-	TRBV6-5	TRBJ1-2	TGTGCCAGCAGTTACTCGGCAGGGTGGGACTATGGCTACACCTTC	CASSYSAGWDYGYTF
-	-	TRBV28	TRBJ1-5	TGTGCCAGCAGTTTAATTGGAGAACAGCCCCAGCATTTT	CASSLIGEQPQHF
once	-	TRBV18	TRBJ2-7	TGTGCCAGCTCACCTGACCCCTACGAGCAGTACTTC	CASSPDPYEQYF
-	-	TRBV10-3	TRBJ1-2	TGTGCCATCAGTGACCAGACAGATTTTGCTAACTATGGCTACACCTTC	CAISDQTDFANYGYTF
-	TRBD1	TRBV10-3	TRBJ1-1	TGTGCCATCACCGAAAAACAGGGGGCAAGCACTGAAGCTTTCTTT	CAITEKQGASTEAFF
once	-	TRBV13	TRBJ1-2	TGTGCCAGCAGCTCATATAAACTCGGGAGCTATGGCTACACCTTC	CASSSYKLGSYGYTF
-	-	TRBV27	TRBJ2-5	TGTGCCAGCAGTTTAGGAGGGGGTGGAGAGACCCAGTACTTC	CASSLGGGGETQYF
-	-	TRBV5-4	TRBJ1-6	TGTGCCAGCAGCCCAACACCGGGTAATTCACCCCTCCACTTT	CASSPTPGNSPLHF
-	-	TRBV29-1	TRBJ2-1	TGCAGCGTTAAGGGGGAGAGCTACAATGAGCAGTTCTTC	CSVKGESYNEQFF
once	TRBD2	TRBV5-1	TRBJ2-5	TGCGCCAGCAGTTTGGCTAGCGGGGCCCGAGAGACCCAGTACTTC	CASSLASGARETQYF
-	-	TRBV7-9	TRBJ2-7	TGTGCCAGCAGCCCCGACACCTACGAGCAGTACTTC	CASSPDTYEQYF
-	TRBD1	TRBV5-6	TRBJ2-3	TGTGCCAGCAGCCAACTTGGGGCAGGGGGTCTTACAGATACGCAGTATTTT	CASSQLGAGGLTDTQYF
-	TRBD2	TRBV30	TRBJ2-3	TGTGCCTGGAGTTTCGGGGAGCGGGGGGGCCGGGATACGCAGTATTTT	CAWSFGERGGRDTQYF
-	-	TRBV21-1	TRBJ1-5	TGTGCCAGCAGCAAAGACGGGACAGATAGCAATCAGCCCCAGCATTTT	CASSKDGTDSNQPQHF
-	TRBD1	TRBV6-6	TRBJ2-4	TGTGCCAGCAGCGGGACAGTAGCCAAAAACATTCAGTACTTC	CASSGTVAKNIQYF
-	-	TRBV19	TRBJ1-5	TGTGCCAGTGCGGAACAGGGTGGAAATCAGCCCCAGCATTTT	CASAEQGGNQPQHF
once	-	TRBV4-1	TRBJ1-2	TGCGCCAGCAGCCAAAGGGTTGGGGCCCAGGGGAATTATGGCTACACCTTC	CASSQRVGAQGNYGYTF
-	-	TRBV27	TRBJ2-3	TGTGCCAGCAGTCACTTTATTACTAGCACAGATACGCAGTATTTT	CASSHFITSTDTQYF
-	-	TRBV15	TRBJ2-2	TGTGCCACCAGCAGAGACGGGGCCGGGGAGCTGTTTTTT	CATSRDGAGELFF
-	-	TRBV30	TRBJ2-7	TGTGCCTGCTTCCCCGCAGGGAGCTCCTACGAGCAGTACTTC	CACFPAGSSYEQYF
-	-	TRBV10-3	TRBJ2-3	TGTGCCATCAGTGCTGAGGTGGCAGCAGATACGCAGTATTTT	CAISAEVAADTQYF
-	TRBD1	TRBV11-3	TRBJ2-2	TGTGCCAGCAGCTGGGGACAGGGGAGGGCCGGGGAGCTGTTTTTT	CASSWGQGRAGELFF
-	-	TRBV2	TRBJ1-3	TGTGCCAGCCAAGGGGGGGCGGCCATCTCTGGAAACACCATATATTTT	CASQGGAAISGNTIYF
-	TRBD1	TRBV5-1	TRBJ1-4	TGCGCCAGCAGCTTTGGAGACAGGGAGTACGAAAAACTGTTTTTT	CASSFGDREYEKLFF
-	TRBD1	TRBV12-3/TRBV12-4	TRBJ1-1	TGTGCCAGCAACCCAGGGGGCACTGAAGCTTTCTTT	CASNPGGTEAFF
-	-	TRBV27	TRBJ1-5	TGTGCCAGCAGTTTAGTAGGGGAATATCAGCCCCAGCATTTT	CASSLVGEYQPQHF
-	TRBD1	TRBV5-1	TRBJ2-7	TGCGCCAGCAGCCTGGCGGGACAGGTCATAGAGCAGTACTTC	CASSLAGQVIEQYF
-	TRBD2	TRBV6-5	TRBJ2-7	TGTGCCAGCAGGCCCGGGACTAGCTACGAGCAGTACTTC	CASRPGTSYEQYF
-	-	TRBV5-6	TRBJ2-2	TGTGCCAGCAGCTTGACACCAAACACCGGGGAGCTGTTTTTT	CASSLTPNTGELFF
-	-	TRBV25-1	TRBJ2-7	TGTGCCAGCAGTGGCCGGGCAGCAAAAACCTACGAGCAGTACTTC	CASSGRAAKTYEQYF
-	-	TRBV5-1	TRBJ1-4	TGCGCCAGCGCCCAAATGTGGGCTAATGAAAAACTGTTTTTT	CASAQMWANEKLFF
-	TRBD2	TRBV11-2	TRBJ2-2	TGTGCCAGCAGCTTAAGCGGGAGGGCCTACACCGGGGAGCTGTTTTTT	CASSLSGRAYTGELFF
-	-	TRBV7-3	TRBJ2-1	TGTGCCAGCAGCTTAATGGGTACGAATGAGCAGTTCTTC	CASSLMGTNEQFF
-	-	TRBV27	TRBJ1-2	TGTGCCAGCAGTTGGGGGGGGCTGGGTGGCTACACCTTC	CASSWGGLGGYTF
-	TRBD1	TRBV6-6	TRBJ1-4	TGTGCCAGCAGTATGGGACAGGGAAATGAAAAACTGTTTTTT	CASSMGQGNEKLFF
-	-	TRBV6-1	TRBJ1-5	TGTGCCAGCAGTGAAGTGGCAGGATTAAATCAGCCCCAGCATTTT	CASSEVAGLNQPQHF
once	-	TRBV19	TRBJ1-3	TGTGCCAGTACCACTGGAAACACCATATATTTT	CASTTGNTIYF
few	-	TRBV19	TRBJ2-3	TGTGCCTCGGGTCAGGGGAAGGAGGCAGATACGCAGTATTTT	CASGQGKEADTQYF
-	-	TRBV4-2	TRBJ2-5	TGTGCCAGCAGCCAAGGGGTTGAGGGGGGCGCGGAGACCCAGTACTTC	CASSQGVEGGAETQYF
-	-	TRBV5-6	TRBJ1-1	TGTGCCAGCAGCTTTTCTCGGGCCGGGGAAGCTTTCTTT	CASSFSRAGEAFF
-	TRBD2	TRBV9	TRBJ2-1	TGTGCCAGCAGCTCCCCAGGGACTAGCGGGAGTCAGCGCAATGAGCAGTTCTTC	CASSSPGTSGSQRNEQFF